These 21 T cell receptor beta chains share one sample of origin, sequenced in a study of PD-1 blockade in classical Hodgkin lymphoma (dated by TCRdb to 2018 to 2020). Library prep was done by the immunoSEQ multiplex PCR assay. Sourced from immuneACCESS, this table was stored by TCRdb with only in-frame sequences that have V and J called. A share of the clones is absent; for the studies checked, an unresolved V gene accounts for under half, and the remainder has no known explanation. In this sample the table shows tens of thousands of clones, roughly 80% of which occur a single time. 22% of the sample rests with the top ten. The time point label of this sample denotes: cycle 4 day 1 (C4D1), after more than 5 weeks of nivolumab. Every trial patient had relapsed after autologous stem cell transplantation, and cohorts A, B and C differed in prior brentuximab vedotin exposure. The sequenced sample was peripheral blood mononuclear cells (PBMCs), obtained before the fourth cycle of nivolumab. Receptors were obtained from a human donor with classical Hodgkin lymphoma.

The gene calls are TRBV10-2 and TRBJ2-7, with 8 bases lining up with TRBD2. Trimming took 0 bases from V and 5 from J; bases not matched to a gene: 9. The CDR3 totals 16 residues. From germline, CDR1 is WSHSY and CDR2 SAAADI. The CDR3 region is CASSESIGRARDEQYF. Here the CDR3 DNA reads TGCGCCAGCAGTGAGTCTATCGGGAGGGCGCGCGACGAGCAGTACTTC.

This chain uses TRBV5-1 with TRBJ2-1; no clear D. This CDR3 is built from 16 residues. Trimming shortened V by 4 bases and J by 5 bases, and 19 bases separated the two germline ends. CDR1 is SGHRS, CDR2 YFSETQ, per germline. The CDR3 coding sequence is TGCGCCAGCAGCCGAGCTAATTTAGACTCTGACAATGAGCAGTTCTTC. As protein: CASSRANLDSDNEQFF.

There are many counts of this clone. J is TRBJ2-5 and V is TRBV4-2, with 12 nucleotides matching TRBD2. V gave up 4 bases and J gave up 5 bases; unmatched junction bases: 11. The CDR3 sequence is 17 residues long. In germline, CDR1 is LGHNA, CDR2 YNFKEQ. CDR3 nucleotides: TGTGCCAGCAGCCCAAACCCACTAGCGGGGGGTCAGGAGACCCAGTACTTC. This sequence encodes CASSPNPLAGGQETQYF.

Regarding this clone: An end of the junction differs from the germline gene, which may be a read error. The rearrangement joins TRBV6-1 to TRBJ1-4; D call uncertain. CDR1 is MNHNS, CDR2 SASEGT, per germline. The CDR3 runs to 13 residues. In nucleotides, the CDR3 is TGTGCCAGCAGGGAAGGGTCCTTTGAAAAACTGTTTTTT. This translates into CASREGSFEKLFF.

The chain uses TRBV4-2 and TRBJ2-3; D uncertain. This CDR3 comprises 14 residues. Germline CDR1 and CDR2: LGHNA and YNFKEQ. V dropped 1 base and J dropped 2 bases, with 7 bases sitting between them. CDR3 region: CASSQGLSTDTQYF. The CDR3 nucleotides are TGTGCCAGCAGCCAAGGGCTTTCCACAGATACGCAGTATTTT.

The V and J genes are TRBV2 and TRBJ2-2; D is possibly TRBD1 (6 bases). The germline CDR1 and CDR2 sequences are SNHLY and FYNNEI. CDR3 size: 15 residues. Trimming shortened V by 5 bases and J by 0 bases, and 10 bases separated the two germline ends. CDR3 protein: CASSLTGPNTGELFF. CDR3 nucleotide sequence: TGTGCCAGCAGTCTGACAGGACCGAACACCGGGGAGCTGTTTTTT.

The DNA of the CDR3 is TGTGCCAGCAGTACCCGGGACGGAGCCCGTAATGAAAAACTGTTTTTT. This gives the protein CASSTRDGARNEKLFF. This chain connects TRBV28 to TRBJ1-4; maybe TRBD1 (5 bases). The germline gives CDR1 MDHEN, CDR2 SYDVKM. The CDR3 consists of 16 residues. The V end lost 5 bases, the J end lost 4 bases, and 17 bases lay between the germline ends.

This chain connects TRBV6-1 to TRBJ1-2; D uncertain. The CDR3 extends over 13 amino acids. CDR1 and CDR2 (germline): MNHNS, SASEGT. V was trimmed by 7 bases and J by 8 bases, leaving 17 bases between them. The CDR3 DNA follows: TGTGCCAGCACGGGAGGTATAGTTTACGGCTACACCTTC. Translating gives CASTGGIVYGYTF.

This clone was seen a single time. This sequence joins TRBV10-3 and TRBJ2-5; possible D gene TRBD1, 5 bases. Trimming took off 0 bases at V and 5 bases at J, with 13 bases between the two ends. Germline CDR1 reads ENHRY; CDR2 reads SYGVKD. The CDR3 runs 15 residues. In DNA form, the CDR3 reads TGTGCCATCAGTGAGTCTGAGGCAGGGCGGGAGACCCAGTACTTC. It codes for CAISESEAGRETQYF.

This rearrangement joins TRBV19 to TRBJ2-4, with D possibly matching TRBD2 (5 bases). The V and J ends lost 7 bases and 1 base respectively, with 8 bases between them. Germline values: CDR1 LNHDA, CDR2 SQIVND (reference sequence). This CDR3 is built from 13 residues. The CDR3 loop is CASMEAAKNIQYF. The CDR3 DNA sequence: TGTGCCAGTATGGAGGCGGCCAAAAACATTCAGTACTTC.

In DNA, the CDR3 is TGTGCCAGCAGTGAAGCGGGACTAGCGGGAGAAGCCGGGGAGCTGTTTTTT. Protein sequence: CASSEAGLAGEAGELFF. V usage is TRBV6-1 and J usage is TRBJ2-2; TRBD2 matches at 14 bases. V dropped 0 bases and J dropped 6; count of bases not matched to a gene: 3. Looked up from germline, CDR1 is MNHNS and CDR2 is SASEGT. The CDR3 is made up of 17 amino acids.

The V gene is TRBV2, the J gene TRBJ2-5; 10 positions match TRBD2. The CDR3 consists of 14 residues. Trimming at V came to 6 bases and at J to 2 bases, leaving 3 bases not matched to a gene. Germline V gene lookup returns CDR1 SNHLY and CDR2 FYNNEI. The CDR3, as DNA: TGTGCCAGCAGGCAGACTAGCGGGCAAGAGACCCAGTACTTC. Residues: CASRQTSGQETQYF. The whole variable domain, filled in from reference TRBV2 and TRBJ2-5, reads EPEVTQTPSHQVTQMGQEVILRCVPISNHLYFYWYRQILGQKVEFLVSFYNNEISEKSEIFDDQFSVERPDGSNFTLKIRSTKLEDSAMYFCASRQTSGQETQYFGPGTRLLVL.

The chain is built from TRBV14 and TRBJ1-4; tentatively, D is TRBD1 (5 bases). The CDR3 extends over 15 amino acids. V gave up 3 bases and J gave up 7 bases, with 15 bases separating them. The germline CDR1 and CDR2 sequences are SGHDN and FVKESK. CDR3 sequence (DNA): TGTGCCAGCAGCCAGGTACAGGAGCGGTTTGAAAAACTGTTTTTT. The encoded protein is CASSQVQERFEKLFF.

V is TRBV28 and J is TRBJ2-3; D uncertain. This CDR3 spans 13 amino acids. Trimming left V 2 bases short and J 0 bases short, with 3 bases between. CDR1 MDHEN and CDR2 SYDVKM come from the germline V gene. The CDR3 DNA reads TGTGCCAGCAGTTTAGATAGCACAGATACGCAGTATTTT. Its protein product is CASSLDSTDTQYF.

The chain carries TRBV5-5 and TRBJ1-1, with D unresolved. Trimming cost V 4 bases and J 5 bases, with 12 bases left between them. Germline-derived CDR1 and CDR2 are SGHKS and YYEKEE (reference sequence). CDR3 length: 13 residues. The CDR3 DNA follows: TGTGCCAGCAGCACTATAGTGGGGACTGAAGCTTTCTTT. Its protein is CASSTIVGTEAFF.

This sequence joins TRBV6-1 and TRBJ1-2; D gene ambiguous. Trimming shortened V by 1 base and J by 8 bases, and 8 bases separated the two germline ends. CDR3 length: 12 residues. Germline V gene lookup returns CDR1 MNHNS and CDR2 SASEGT. The CDR3 DNA reads TGTGCCAGCAGTGAAGTGCCTTACGGCTACACCTTC. Its protein is CASSEVPYGYTF.

This clone was seen only a few times. This chain connects TRBV7-6 to TRBJ2-6; D unclear. V lost 1 base, J lost 0 bases, and 7 bases lay in between. The length of the CDR3 is 16 residues. From germline, CDR1 is SGHVS and CDR2 FNYEAQ. CDR3: CASSLDPSSGANVLTF. The CDR3, as DNA: TGTGCCAGCAGCTTAGATCCCAGCTCTGGGGCCAACGTCCTGACTTTC. Variable domain in full (rest from reference TRBV7-6 and TRBJ2-6): GAGVSQSPRYKVTKRGQDVALRCDPISGHVSLYWYRQALGQGPEFLTYFNYEAQQDKSGLPNDRFSAERPEGSISTLTIQRTEQRDSAMYRCASSLDPSSGANVLTFGAGSRLTVL.

The chain uses TRBV2 and TRBJ2-7; perhaps TRBD1 as D (6 bases). Trimming cost V 10 bases and J 7 bases, with 14 bases left between them. The CDR3 totals 11 residues. Germline V lookup: CDR1 SNHLY, CDR2 FYNNEI. CDR3 in amino acids: CATLGAEEQYF. CDR3 DNA sequence: TGTGCCACCTTGGGGGCGGAGGAGCAGTACTTC.

This chain connects TRBV21-1 to TRBJ2-1; the table's D call, TRBD2, has no DNA check behind it. TRBV21-1 is noted as a pseudogene. The CDR3 extends over 14 amino acids. The DNA for the CDR3 is TGTGCCAGCAGCAAAGAGACGGGAGTGGATGAGCAGTTCTTC. It translates to CASSKETGVDEQFF.

The rearrangement links TRBV29-1 to TRBJ1-6; TRBD1 is a possible D gene (5 bases). Germline CDR1 is SQVTM and CDR2 is ANQGSEA. This CDR3 is built from 13 residues. Trimming took 6 bases from V and 8 from J, leaving 14 bases between them. The CDR3: CSVGGGRDSPLHF. CDR3 nucleotides: TGCAGCGTCGGGGGAGGGCGGGATTCACCCCTCCACTTT. Based on the CDR3 plus reference TRBV29-1 and TRBJ1-6, the full variable domain is SAVISQKPSRDICQRGTSLTIQCQVDSQVTMMFWYRQQPGQSLTLIATANQGSEATYESGFVIDKFPISRPNLTFSTLTVSNMSPEDSSIYLCSVGGGRDSPLHFGNGTRLTVT.

The chain carries TRBV5-1 and TRBJ2-2, with TRBD1 matching over 7 bases. CDR1 is SGHRS and CDR2 is YFSETQ in the germline V gene. The CDR3 extends over 16 amino acids. The ends lost 0 bases at V and 3 bases at J; junction bases unmatched: 5. The CDR3 nucleotides read TGCGCCAGCAGCTTGGTGGGACAGAAAGACACCGGGGAGCTGTTTTTT. Protein: CASSLVGQKDTGELFF.